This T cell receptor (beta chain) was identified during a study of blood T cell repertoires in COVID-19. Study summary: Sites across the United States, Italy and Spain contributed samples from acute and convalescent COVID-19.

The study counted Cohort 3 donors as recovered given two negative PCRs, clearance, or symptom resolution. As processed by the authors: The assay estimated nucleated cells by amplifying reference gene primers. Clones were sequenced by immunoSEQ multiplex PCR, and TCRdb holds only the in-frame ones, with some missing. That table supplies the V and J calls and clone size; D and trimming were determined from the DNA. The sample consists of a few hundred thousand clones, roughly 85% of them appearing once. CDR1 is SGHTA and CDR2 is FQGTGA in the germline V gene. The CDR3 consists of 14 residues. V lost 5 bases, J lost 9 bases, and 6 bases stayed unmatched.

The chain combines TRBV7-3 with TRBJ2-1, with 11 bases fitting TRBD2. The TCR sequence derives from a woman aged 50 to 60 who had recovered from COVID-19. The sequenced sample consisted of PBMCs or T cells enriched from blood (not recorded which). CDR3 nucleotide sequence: TGTGCCAGCAGCCTTAGCGGGGGGGCCGGTGAGCAGTTCTTC. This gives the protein CASSLSGGAGEQFF.